This T cell receptor (beta chain) was observed in a study of cytomegalovirus exposure and HLA in healthy donors. Study-wide background: Most genotyped donors, approximately 77% of about 360, had Caucasian-associated genetic ancestry.

PCR primers comprised 60 Vbeta and 13 Jbeta primers. The method was immunoSEQ multiplex PCR; TCRdb's version includes in-frame clones alone and lacks a portion of them. The data show some 180,000 clones, about three quarters seen once. Whole-study results and caveats: Being productive about 87% or about 30% of the time was typical of most TCR beta V segments in an earlier analysis. TCR beta chains numbering more than 150 were designated cytomegalovirus-associated. Common viral pathogens were later found to be apparently linked to several of the most significant clusters.

V trimming: 8 bases; J trimming: 2 bases; junction bases outside the gene matches: 6. The CDR3 is 13 residues long. The germline V gene has CDR1 ENHRY and CDR2 SYGVKD. In regard to this clone: What it binds is not known.

The specimen was PBMCs. The source of this sequence is a man aged 18 to 30 in good health and CMV-seronegative. J is TRBJ2-7 and V is TRBV10-3, with TRBD1 identical over 7 bases. The CDR3 here is CAIAGTATYEQYF. The CDR3 DNA sequence: TGTGCCATCGCCGGGACAGCTACCTACGAGCAGTACTTC.